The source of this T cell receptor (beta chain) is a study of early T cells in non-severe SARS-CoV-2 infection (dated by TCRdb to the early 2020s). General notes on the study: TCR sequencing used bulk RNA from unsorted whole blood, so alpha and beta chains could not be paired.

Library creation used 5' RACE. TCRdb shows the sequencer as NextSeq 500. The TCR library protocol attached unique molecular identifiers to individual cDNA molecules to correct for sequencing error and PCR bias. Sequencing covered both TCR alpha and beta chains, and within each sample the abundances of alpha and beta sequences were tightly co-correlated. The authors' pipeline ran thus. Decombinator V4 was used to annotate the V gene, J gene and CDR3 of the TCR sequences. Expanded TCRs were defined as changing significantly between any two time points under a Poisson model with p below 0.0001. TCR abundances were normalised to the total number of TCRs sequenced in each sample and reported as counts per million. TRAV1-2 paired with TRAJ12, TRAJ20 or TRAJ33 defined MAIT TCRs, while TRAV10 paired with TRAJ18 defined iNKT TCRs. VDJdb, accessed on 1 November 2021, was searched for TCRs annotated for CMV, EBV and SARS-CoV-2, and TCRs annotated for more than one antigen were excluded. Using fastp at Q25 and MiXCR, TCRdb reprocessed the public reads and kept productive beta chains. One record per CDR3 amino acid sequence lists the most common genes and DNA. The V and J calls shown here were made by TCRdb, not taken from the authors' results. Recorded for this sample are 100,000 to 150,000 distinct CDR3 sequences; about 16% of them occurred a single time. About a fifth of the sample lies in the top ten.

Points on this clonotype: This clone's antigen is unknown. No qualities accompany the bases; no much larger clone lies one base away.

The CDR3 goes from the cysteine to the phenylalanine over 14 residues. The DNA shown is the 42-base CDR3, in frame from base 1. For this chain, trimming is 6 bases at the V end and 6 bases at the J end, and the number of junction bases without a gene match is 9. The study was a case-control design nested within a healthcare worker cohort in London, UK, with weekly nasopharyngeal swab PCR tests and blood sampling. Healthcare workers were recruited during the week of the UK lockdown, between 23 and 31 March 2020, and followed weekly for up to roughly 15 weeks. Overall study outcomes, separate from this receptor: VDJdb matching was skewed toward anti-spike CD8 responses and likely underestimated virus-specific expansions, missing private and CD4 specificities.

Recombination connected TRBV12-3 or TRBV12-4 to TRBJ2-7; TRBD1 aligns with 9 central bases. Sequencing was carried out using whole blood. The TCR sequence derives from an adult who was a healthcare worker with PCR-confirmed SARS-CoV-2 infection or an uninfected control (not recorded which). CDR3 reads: CASSLGQGVREQYF. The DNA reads TGTGCCAGCAGCCTGGGACAGGGAGTCCGCGAGCAGTACTTC.